The 12 T cell receptor beta chains presented below share a single source sample, sequenced in a study of T-cell memory formation after mild COVID-19. Via MiXCR, TCRdb re-called the 5' RACE reads, giving one row per CDR3 protein. The top ten clones hold around 22% of a sample with about 150,000 distinct CDR3 sequences, 20% to 25% of them seen once. Source material: PBMCs or a T cell subset sorted from them (not recorded which). These receptors were taken from an adult woman who had mild COVID-19 (a few samples of this study predate the infection). Cell type and time point are not known.

V and J are TRBV5-6 and TRBJ2-1; no reliable D call. The V and J ends lost 6 bases and 11 bases respectively, with 12 bases between them. Germline V gene sequence: CDR1 SGHDT, CDR2 YYEEEE. The CDR3 spans 11 residues. CDR3 in DNA: TGTGCCAGCACTCTTGGGATGAAGCAGTTCTTC. Translated: CASTLGMKQFF.

This rearrangement joins TRBV20-1 to TRBJ2-7; the D is unclear. The CDR3 covers 13 residues. Between the trimmed V and J ends, which lost 5 bases and 1 base, there was a span of 12 bases. From germline, CDR1 is DFQATT and CDR2 SNEGSKA (reference sequence). The CDR3 DNA follows: TGCAGTGCTCTATGGGGTCTATCCTACGAGCAGTACTTC. Its translation: CSALWGLSYEQYF.

The rearrangement links TRBV24-1 to TRBJ2-4; TRBD1 aligns across 7 bases. The CDR3 is 16 residues long. Germline CDR1 KGHDR, CDR2 SFDVKD. Trimming took 2 bases from V and 5 from J; bases not matched to a gene: 8. In DNA, the CDR3 is TGTGCCACCAGTGATTCTACACCGGGACAGCAAAACATTCAGTACTTC. Residues: CATSDSTPGQQNIQYF.

J is TRBJ2-1 and V is TRBV6-1; 9 bases line up with TRBD2. The V and J ends lost 3 bases and 6 bases, in that order; junction bases with no gene match: 12. The CDR3 has 17 amino acids. Germline values: CDR1 MNHNS, CDR2 SASEGT. CDR3 DNA sequence: TGTGCCAGCAGTGATGGGGTTGAGGGCGGGGGGGCCAATGAGCAGTTCTTC. Amino acid sequence: CASSDGVEGGGANEQFF.

In its sample, this clonotype was seen a few times. The chain is built from TRBV4-1 and TRBJ1-2; tentative D call: TRBD1 (6 bases). Germline values: CDR1 MGHRA, CDR2 YSYEKL. Trimming removed 1 base from V and 3 bases from J, with 9 bases in between. This CDR3 has 14 amino acids. For the CDR3, the DNA is TGCGCCAGCAGCCAAGGGGCAGGGGACTATGGCTACACCTTC. Translated: CASSQGAGDYGYTF.

The chain recombines TRBV7-9 with TRBJ2-1, with 8 bases identical to TRBD2. The DNA end lines up better with TRBJ2-5; the J call may be wrong. CDR3 length: 15 amino acids. The germline gives CDR1 SEHNR, CDR2 FQNEAQ (reference sequence). The CDR3 is CASSRSGGGLGTQYF. The CDR3 nucleotides are TGTGCCAGCAGCCGGAGTGGCGGGGGGCTGGGGACCCAGTACTTC.

This clonotype was seen once. The rearrangement links TRBV7-9 to TRBJ2-3, with TRBD2 identical over 11 bases. CDR1 and CDR2 (germline): SEHNR, FQNEAQ (reference sequence). This CDR3 is 15 amino acids long. The trim removed 2 bases at V and 7 bases at J, leaving 5 bases unmatched. In DNA form, the CDR3 reads TGTGCCAGCAGCTTACCACTAGCGGGGGTTAATACGCAGTATTTT. Protein product: CASSLPLAGVNTQYF.

This clonotype came up a few times. The chain uses TRBV20-1 and TRBJ2-1; D not certain. The CDR3 length is 16 residues. The V end lost 0 bases, the J end lost 1 base, and 13 bases lay between the germline ends. Germline CDR1 is DFQATT and CDR2 is SNEGSKA (reference sequence). The DNA for the CDR3 is TGCAGTGCTAGAGATTTAGGAGCGAGTTCCTACAATGAGCAGTTCTTC. It codes for CSARDLGASSYNEQFF.

This clonotype was counted a few times. This sequence joins TRBV12-3 or TRBV12-4 and TRBJ2-3, with D perhaps assigned TRBD1 or TRBD2 (5 bases each). The V gene lost 6 bases and the J gene lost 0 bases, with 13 bases spanning the gap. There are 15 residues in the CDR3. The CDR3, as DNA: TGTGCCAGCAGCACCGGGGCAAGGAGCACAGATACGCAGTATTTT. Its translation is CASSTGARSTDTQYF.

This clonotype was seen more than once but under ten times. The chain has TRBV6-1 and TRBJ2-3; TRBD2 matches 12 bases. The CDR3 length is 17 residues. V lost 0 bases, J lost 4 bases, and 5 bases stayed unmatched. Germline CDR1 is MNHNS and CDR2 is SASEGT. In DNA, the CDR3 is TGTGCCAGCAGTGAAGCCATTGCTAGCGGGGGGGCAGATACGCAGTATTTT. Translating it yields CASSEAIASGGADTQYF.

This clonotype was seen more than once but under ten times. The chain links TRBV4-1 to TRBJ2-2; no clear D. The V gene's germline CDR1 is MGHRA and CDR2 YSYEKL. CDR3 size: 15 residues. Trimming stripped 0 bases from V and 7 bases from J, with 12 bases between. CDR3 residues: CASSQEPATGGELFF. CDR3 nucleotides: TGCGCCAGCAGCCAAGAGCCCGCTACTGGCGGGGAGCTGTTTTTT.

This clonotype was detected only a few times. This chain uses TRBV7-9 with TRBJ2-3; the match to TRBD2 covers 8 bases. The CDR3 length is 16 residues. Germline-derived CDR1 and CDR2 are SEHNR and FQNEAQ (reference sequence). Trimming at V came to 5 bases and at J to 4 bases, leaving 11 bases not matched to a gene. DNA of the CDR3: TGTGCCAGCAGCGCATTTTGGCGGGAGGTATCAGATACGCAGTATTTT. Encoded protein: CASSAFWREVSDTQYF.